The TCR beta chain under discussion was sequenced for a study of molecular identifiers for immune sequencing clone quantification. Study as a whole: In replicates, RNA from roughly 18,000 or 92,000 naive CD8 cells was split five ways, four sequenced. Study observations and caveats: Molecules of identical TCR sharing a barcode could underestimate highly expanded clone sizes. Over 97% of CMV-specific effector molecules, but under 1% of naive ones, were in clones above 20 copies.

TCRdb recomputed calls from the PCR reads with MiXCR, one row per CDR3 protein. The data contain 30,000 to 45,000 distinct CDR3 sequences, about a fifth of them seen just once; the ten biggest clones take up roughly 6.6%. Trimming removed 6 bases at V and 0 bases at J, with 12 bases between. This CDR3 spans 14 amino acids. Germline values: CDR1 MNHEY, CDR2 SVGAGI. A remark on this clonotype: The antigen is unknown.

Sorting selected naive CD8 T cells with a CD8+CD4-CCR7+CD45RA+ phenotype. This TCR came from a human donor in good health. Some libraries in this study had Jurkat cell RNA spiked in. The chain is built from TRBV6-5 and TRBJ2-7; D is ambiguous. What was sequenced was naive CD8+ T cells from blood, with Jurkat cell RNA spiked in. Subset: FACS-sorted CD8+CD4-CCR7+CD45RA+ naive T cells. The CDR3 DNA follows: TGTGCCAGCAGAATAGACACCCTCTCCTACGAGCAGTACTTC. It codes for CASRIDTLSYEQYF.